This T cell receptor beta chain stems from a study of cytomegalovirus exposure and HLA in healthy donors (dated by TCRdb to 2017 to 2019). The study in broad terms: In an earlier analysis of some 550 of the donors, 250 to 350 Gb of sequence data and roughly 100 million unique TCR beta sequences from roughly 200 million T cells were reported. Among over 350 genotyped donors of the cohort, an average of about 240,000 unique TCR beta nucleotide sequences were sequenced per donor, around 20% of them non-productive. An early release that covered more than 550 HLA-typed donors contained around 330 gigabases of sequencing data and about 93 million unique TCR sequences. Every discovery cohort repertoire had been produced on one sequencing platform. In a later genetic analysis, genome-wide SNP genotypes for about three fifths of the 666 donors were used, and that subset was treated as a discovery cohort. An earlier analysis of several hundred of the donors applied high-throughput TCR beta sequencing to assess whether each TCR beta V gene segment acted as functional or pseudogenic. A later analysis re-examined previously published TCR beta repertoires from hundreds of donors and added high-resolution HLA genotyping to investigate patterns of TCR occurrence. Rather than using new phenotypic data, the later analysis identified candidate immune exposures from TCR beta sequences and from how often those sequences occurred across donors. Alongside the repertoire data, information on donor age, sex, ethnicity and CMV serostatus was compiled. To predict cytomegalovirus infection status, the study combined high-throughput TCR immunosequencing, statistical association of individual TCRs with disease status, and machine learning. Both class I and class II loci were covered by HLA typing, at four-digit resolution. The number of typed donors differed by locus: roughly 620-630 for A, B, C, DRB1 and DQB1; approximately 520 for DQA1; around 580 for DPA1; and roughly 490 for DPB1. Besides the first cohort of 550 to 750 subjects, a separate validation cohort made up of 120 or so different subjects was used. The aim of the study was to test whether cataloging public T cell receptors could identify signatures of past pathogen exposure. Using immunosequencing, the study profiled T cell repertoires from 500 to 800 subjects and related those repertoires to cytomegalovirus serostatus. The genetic ancestry cluster associated with self-reported Caucasian donors included 70% to 85% of the approximately 430 genotyped donors. Because of strong linkage in the cohort, five DR-DQ haplotypes were treated as single units for association and clustering.

Overall results and qualifications from the work: Because HLA typing was missing for some donors at each locus, association tests included only the typed subset. In a later analysis, the rate of TCR association differed among HLA loci, with DRB1 alleles having the most associated TCRs and HLA-C alleles having the fewest. Some IMGT-functional V segments, including TRBV6-2 and TRBV6-3, could not be distinguished by the 87-base-pair reads and were therefore excluded. Linkage disequilibrium might explain the correlated functional status among segregating V segments, but an unknown experimental factor could not be excluded. Several of the top co-occurrence clusters appeared to be linked to parvovirus B19, influenza, CMV and Epstein-Barr virus, according to a later analysis. A later analysis found that most CMV-associated TCR beta chains appeared HLA-restricted, with HLA associations seemingly driven largely by CMV exposure. The authors suggested that the approach could potentially be extended to other disease states and immunological phenotypes. Immune exposure information for the cohort was limited to CMV serostatus. Because counts were too low, some 16 rarely observed V segments, including chromosome 9 orphons, were excluded from the earlier analysis of fewer than 650 of the donors. In vitro tests confirmed that a few of the cytomegalovirus-associated TCR beta chains recognize cytomegalovirus antigens. Roughly uniform sequencing depth across donors was assumed in presence/absence analyses, although this assumption may not hold. A further reported finding was that TCR beta sequences accurately predicted the HLA-A and HLA-B alleles for most subjects in the first cohort. A later analysis found that HLA-associated TCR beta chains were more clonally expanded and had lower generation probabilities than equally common non-associated chains. A cluster of highly shared sequence variants was judged likely to be a technical artifact of the sequencing pipeline. An association between a missense DCLRE1C variant and V-gene and J-gene trimming of TCR beta chains was found in a later genetic analysis and replicated in an independent cohort. Across donors, most TCR sequences were observed very rarely, whereas some public TCRs were present in many individuals. The cohort was sequenced for TCR beta chains only, and without alpha or paired-chain data the features that could be detected were limited. A total of 150 to 200 TCR beta chains were listed by the study as associated with cytomegalovirus. Broadly in line with IMGT annotations, most TCR beta V segments showed up in productive rearrangements about 90% or about 30% of the time in an earlier analysis of some 590 of the donors. Compared with the roughly 670-donor mean, donors in an Asian-associated ancestry cluster had fewer N-insertions in productive TCRs, according to a later genetic analysis. Strong co-occurrence of HLA alleles, especially DR and DQ, made assigning TCR associations to individual alleles difficult. At a false discovery rate of 0.05, a later analysis linked 16,000 or so TCR beta sequences to specific HLA alleles. The classifier was reported to diagnose cytomegalovirus status with high specificity and sensitivity in both the original and validation cohorts.

V is cut by 3 bases and J by 4 bases, and the space between the germline ends is 18 bases. Looking up the germline V gene (reference sequence) yields CDR1 MNHEY and CDR2 SMNVEV. Spanning cysteine to phenylalanine, the CDR3 consists of 16 amino acids. Only the CDR3 DNA is retained, 48 bases long and in frame from the first base. The cohort consisted of more than 650 healthy bone marrow donors. At the time of sampling, all cohort members were nominally healthy, though unrecorded immune exposures were likely present. The donor tested CMV seropositive, placing the donor among the 289 seropositive members of the cohort. A peripheral blood sample was provided by each donor, and peripheral blood mononuclear cells were used for TCR beta sequencing. Genomic DNA extraction from the blood cell samples was performed with the Qiagen DNeasy Blood Extraction Kit. Library preparation was by the immunoSEQ multiplex PCR assay. The multiplex PCR relied on a mix of 60 forward primers for TCR Vbeta segments and 13 reverse primers for TCR Jbeta segments. The CDR3 region of rearranged TCR beta genes was amplified from genomic DNA with a multiplex PCR assay. The Illumina HiSeq System was used to sequence the amplified TCR beta libraries as 87-base-pair reads. For the original study's pipeline: Across the 500 to 700 repertoires, a later analysis counted 80 million or so unique TCR beta chains, some 11 million of which were shared by at least two donors. Raw reads were error-corrected and collapsed into unique sequences by a nearest-neighbor algorithm in which closely related sequences were merged to remove PCR and sequencing errors. CDR3 sequences were aligned to IMGT reference sequences to assign V, D and J gene segments. Each retained sequence needed at least a six-nucleotide match to both a V gene segment and a J gene segment. A rearrangement counted as productive if the CDR3 had no stop codons and remained in frame with V and J, and every other rearrangement counted as non-productive. Following IMGT convention, CDR3 was defined as the stretch from the second conserved V-encoded cysteine up to the conserved J-encoded phenylalanine. The earlier analysis of about 640 of the donors excluded any sequence lacking an unambiguous match to a single V gene segment. In an earlier analysis of approximately 610 of the donors, V segments were called functional above 56.7% productive rearrangements and were called segregating when the between-donor standard deviation exceeded 5%. A statistical classification framework was built to diagnose cytomegalovirus status from the catalog of TCR beta chain sequences. In a later analysis, TCR nucleotide sequences were compared against IMGT/GENE-DB human TR gene sequences so that V and J genes could be assigned. In a later analysis, CDR3 sequences and most-parsimonious VDJ recombination scenarios were assigned using the TCRdist pipeline. A later analysis defined each TCR beta chain by its CDR3 amino acid sequence plus V-gene family, and excluded reads lacking a unique V-gene family. In a later analysis, 500 to 650 highly shared, low-generation-probability nucleotide sequences were removed to address suspected cross-contamination and a sequencing artifact. For each public chain, a later analysis derived a clonal expansion index from normalized ranks of inferred template counts within each repertoire. In a later analysis, generation probabilities were computed using a VDJ recombination model fitted to out-of-frame rearrangements, and the results were checked against IGoR. In a later analysis, hypergeometric tests were used to score TCR-TCR, TCR-HLA and TCR-CMV co-occurrence, with a repertoire-size bias correction applied to TCR pairs. A later analysis estimated false discovery rates by permuting HLA or CMV assignments 20 times. In a later analysis, co-occurring TCRs were grouped using DBSCAN, with TCRdist sequence similarity added in when clustering inside HLA-allele-positive subsets. For co-occurrence clustering, repertoires with fewer than 30,000 or more than 120,000 public chains were excluded, along with four to six repertoires with anomalous nucleotide sharing. What TCRdb holds here is the immuneACCESS table cut down to in-frame rearrangements. Part of the clones is not present; checked against another copy, under half of the missing clones reflect an unresolved V gene, and the others are unexplained. That table is the source of V, J and clone size, and D and trimming were worked out from the DNA. The sample data list over 100,000 clones, and around three quarters of these were observed just once. The top ten clones comprise 7.7% of the sample.

This clone showed up just a few times. Its recognized antigen is unknown. The input lacks base qualities; no much larger clone sits a single base away. The clonotype comes from a woman between 45 and 60 years old in good health and CMV-seropositive. Sequenced: PBMCs. This chain is built from TRBV27 and TRBJ1-1; the D segment cannot be called with confidence. The nucleotide sequence is given as TGTGCCAGCAGTTTGGGCCAGCGGTGGAGTGGCACTGAAGCTTTCTTT. This translates into CASSLGQRWSGTEAFF.